This T cell receptor beta chain originates from a study of cytomegalovirus exposure and HLA in healthy donors. Study observations and caveats: There were some public TCRs occurring in many donors, but most TCR sequences were rare.

The CDR3 totals 14 residues. Trimming took off 4 bases at V and 4 bases at J, with 14 bases between the two ends. Germline-derived CDR1 and CDR2 are SGHRS and YFSETQ. This clone was found a few times. What it binds is unknown. PCR amplification relied on 60 Vbeta primers (plus 13 Jbeta primers). Libraries were prepared by immunoSEQ multiplex PCR; TCRdb keeps only in-frame clonotypes and omits some of them. The sample has 170,000 or so clones; more than 60% are singletons. V and J are TRBV5-1 and TRBJ1-1; perhaps TRBD1 as D (6 bases). The TCR originated in a woman aged 30 to 39 in good health and CMV-seronegative. Sequencing was done on a sample of PBMCs. CDR3 sequence reads: CASSPGVIATEAFF. The CDR3 DNA reads TGCGCCAGCAGCCCAGGGGTGATCGCCACTGAAGCTTTCTTT.